Listed below are T cell receptor beta chains from one sample, sequenced in a study of OX40 agonist ivuxolimab in advanced cancers. The method was immunoSEQ multiplex PCR; TCRdb's version includes in-frame clones alone and lacks a portion of them. The profile covers tens of thousands of clones, with about 90% appearing a single time and nearly 9.5% taken by the ten largest. The sequenced sample was CD4+ or CD8+ T cells sorted from blood, obtained in a trial of the OX40 agonist ivuxolimab. The receptors derive from an adult with an advanced solid tumor such as melanoma, head and neck, liver or kidney cancer. CDR3s include the opening cysteine and the closing phenylalanine or tryptophan. A D gene is named only where the DNA matches it firmly. Part of the rows lack a size; the others show once, few, many or a class for expanded clones.

v_call: TRBV7-9; j_call: TRBJ2-1; clone_size: .; d_call: .; cdr3_length: 13; cdr3_nt: TGTGCCAGCAGCTTAGCCCCAGGAGATGAGCAGTTCTTC; cdr3_aa: CASSLAPGDEQFF
v_call: TRBV15; j_call: TRBJ2-1; clone_size: .; d_call: .; cdr3_length: 12; cdr3_nt: TGTGCCACCAGCGACAGCAACAATGAGCAGTTCTTC; cdr3_aa: CATSDSNNEQFF
v_call: TRBV9; j_call: TRBJ1-1; clone_size: once; d_call: .; cdr3_length: 13; cdr3_nt: TGTGCCAGCAGCGGTCCAGAGGACACTGAAGCTTTCTTT; cdr3_aa: CASSGPEDTEAFF
v_call: TRBV9; j_call: TRBJ2-3; clone_size: .; d_call: .; cdr3_length: 14; cdr3_nt: TGTGCCAGCAGCGTAGTAGGAGGGGCGGATACGCAGTATTTT; cdr3_aa: CASSVVGGADTQYF
v_call: TRBV6-5; j_call: TRBJ2-3; clone_size: .; d_call: TRBD2; cdr3_length: 14; cdr3_nt: TGTGCCAGCAGTTACGGCGGGAGGATAGATACGCAGTATTTT; cdr3_aa: CASSYGGRIDTQYF
v_call: TRBV11-2; j_call: TRBJ2-3; clone_size: .; d_call: .; cdr3_length: 15; cdr3_nt: TGTGCCAGCAGCAGGTTCCTGACTAGCACAGATACGCAGTATTTT; cdr3_aa: CASSRFLTSTDTQYF
v_call: TRBV28; j_call: TRBJ2-1; clone_size: .; d_call: .; cdr3_length: 14; cdr3_nt: TGTGCCAGCAGTTCACTCGGGGCCCACAATGAGCAGTTCTTC; cdr3_aa: CASSSLGAHNEQFF
v_call: TRBV13; j_call: TRBJ1-5; clone_size: few; d_call: TRBD1; cdr3_length: 15; cdr3_nt: TGTGCCAGCAGTTCCGGACAGGGGAGTAATCAGCCCCAGCATTTT; cdr3_aa: CASSSGQGSNQPQHF
v_call: TRBV30; j_call: TRBJ1-2; clone_size: .; d_call: TRBD1; cdr3_length: 15; cdr3_nt: TGTGCCTGGAGTGCCCTCTTACAGGGGGCCTATGGCTACACCTTC; cdr3_aa: CAWSALLQGAYGYTF
v_call: TRBV4-1; j_call: TRBJ2-1; clone_size: .; d_call: .; cdr3_length: 13; cdr3_nt: TGCGCCAGCAGCCACAAACTAGAGTATGAGCAGTTCTTC; cdr3_aa: CASSHKLEYEQFF
v_call: TRBV7-8; j_call: TRBJ2-1; clone_size: .; d_call: .; cdr3_length: 13; cdr3_nt: TGTGCCAGCAGCCCATCTAGTGCAACTGAGCAGTTCTTC; cdr3_aa: CASSPSSATEQFF
v_call: TRBV7-7; j_call: TRBJ2-5; clone_size: .; d_call: .; cdr3_length: 15; cdr3_nt: TGTGCCAGCAGTCTCTCCTCTGTACACGGGGAGACCCAGTACTTC; cdr3_aa: CASSLSSVHGETQYF
v_call: TRBV6-6; j_call: TRBJ2-3; clone_size: .; d_call: TRBD2; cdr3_length: 14; cdr3_nt: TGTGCCAGCAGTTACTCGCGGGAGTTGAATACGCAGTATTTT; cdr3_aa: CASSYSRELNTQYF
v_call: TRBV4-1; j_call: TRBJ1-1; clone_size: .; d_call: .; cdr3_length: 14; cdr3_nt: TGCGCCAGCAGCCAAGATGGAGGGAACACTGAAGCTTTCTTT; cdr3_aa: CASSQDGGNTEAFF
v_call: TRBV9; j_call: TRBJ2-1; clone_size: .; d_call: TRBD2; cdr3_length: 14; cdr3_nt: TGTGCCAGCAGCGCGAGCGGGAGGGACAATGAGCAGTTCTTC; cdr3_aa: CASSASGRDNEQFF
v_call: TRBV6-6; j_call: TRBJ1-1; clone_size: .; d_call: TRBD1; cdr3_length: 14; cdr3_nt: TGTGCCAGCAGTGTGGGACAGGGAGTCACTGAAGCTTTCTTT; cdr3_aa: CASSVGQGVTEAFF
v_call: TRBV6-1; j_call: TRBJ2-7; clone_size: .; d_call: TRBD1; cdr3_length: 15; cdr3_nt: TGTGCCAGCAGTCCCCGGACAGGGGGCCCAAACGAGCAGTACTTC; cdr3_aa: CASSPRTGGPNEQYF
v_call: TRBV28; j_call: TRBJ2-2; clone_size: once; d_call: TRBD2; cdr3_length: 17; cdr3_nt: TGTGCCAGCAGTTTATTCCTAGCGGGAGGGCTTACCGGGGAGCTGTTTTTT; cdr3_aa: CASSLFLAGGLTGELFF
v_call: TRBV7-3; j_call: TRBJ2-1; clone_size: .; d_call: TRBD2; cdr3_length: 15; cdr3_nt: TGTGCCAGCAGCCCGGGACTAGCGGGAGACAATGAGCAGTTCTTC; cdr3_aa: CASSPGLAGDNEQFF
v_call: TRBV10-3; j_call: TRBJ2-5; clone_size: .; d_call: .; cdr3_length: 15; cdr3_nt: TGTGCCATCAGTGAGTCGGCGGGTGAGGAAAAGACCCAGTACTTC; cdr3_aa: CAISESAGEEKTQYF
v_call: TRBV4-2; j_call: TRBJ2-1; clone_size: once; d_call: .; cdr3_length: 12; cdr3_nt: TGTGCCAGCAGCCAAGGGGTGAATGAGCAGTTCTTC; cdr3_aa: CASSQGVNEQFF
v_call: TRBV10-3; j_call: TRBJ2-1; clone_size: .; d_call: .; cdr3_length: 15; cdr3_nt: TGTGCCATCAGTCCTGACCCTGGCATCTACAATGAGCAGTTCTTC; cdr3_aa: CAISPDPGIYNEQFF
v_call: TRBV4-3; j_call: TRBJ2-1; clone_size: .; d_call: TRBD2; cdr3_length: 16; cdr3_nt: TGCGCCAGCAGCCCCCAGGGAGGGTTAACCCCGGATGAGCAGTTCTTC; cdr3_aa: CASSPQGGLTPDEQFF
v_call: TRBV7-8; j_call: TRBJ1-1; clone_size: .; d_call: .; cdr3_length: 12; cdr3_nt: TGTGCCAGCAGCGAAGGGGTCAGTGAAGCTTTCTTT; cdr3_aa: CASSEGVSEAFF
v_call: TRBV28; j_call: TRBJ1-1; clone_size: .; d_call: .; cdr3_length: 16; cdr3_nt: TGTGCCAGCAGTTTTATACCGGGTCCAAGGTGGACTGAAGCTTTCTTT; cdr3_aa: CASSFIPGPRWTEAFF
v_call: TRBV5-6; j_call: TRBJ2-6; clone_size: .; d_call: TRBD1; cdr3_length: 15; cdr3_nt: TGTGCCAGCAGCTGGGGACAGACTGGGGCCAACGTCCTGACTTTC; cdr3_aa: CASSWGQTGANVLTF
v_call: TRBV5-1; j_call: TRBJ2-3; clone_size: .; d_call: TRBD2; cdr3_length: 15; cdr3_nt: TGCGCCAGCAGCCTTTACCCTAGCGGTTCAGATACGCAGTATTTT; cdr3_aa: CASSLYPSGSDTQYF
v_call: TRBV5-6; j_call: TRBJ1-5; clone_size: .; d_call: .; cdr3_length: 15; cdr3_nt: TGTGCCAGCAGCTACGGTTCGGGGGGAGGTCAGCCCCAGCATTTT; cdr3_aa: CASSYGSGGGQPQHF
v_call: TRBV28; j_call: TRBJ2-5; clone_size: .; d_call: .; cdr3_length: 14; cdr3_nt: TGTGCCAGCAGTTTTTCGGCTTACCAAGAGACCCAGTACTTC; cdr3_aa: CASSFSAYQETQYF
v_call: TRBV7-9; j_call: TRBJ2-1; clone_size: .; d_call: TRBD2; cdr3_length: 15; cdr3_nt: TGTGCCAGCAGCGAGGGGACTAGCCTATCCAATGAGCAGTTCTTC; cdr3_aa: CASSEGTSLSNEQFF
v_call: TRBV19; j_call: TRBJ1-2; clone_size: .; d_call: .; cdr3_length: 12; cdr3_nt: TGTGCCATTGGAGGACATAACTATGGCTACACCTTC; cdr3_aa: CAIGGHNYGYTF
v_call: TRBV5-1; j_call: TRBJ1-2; clone_size: .; d_call: .; cdr3_length: 15; cdr3_nt: TGCGCCAGCAGCCCCCTACGGCAGACTAACTATGGCTACACCTTC; cdr3_aa: CASSPLRQTNYGYTF
v_call: TRBV5-8; j_call: TRBJ1-5; clone_size: .; d_call: .; cdr3_length: 15; cdr3_nt: TGTGCCAGCAGCTTGGTTAACACAGGGAAACAGCCCCAGCATTTT; cdr3_aa: CASSLVNTGKQPQHF
v_call: TRBV9; j_call: TRBJ2-1; clone_size: .; d_call: .; cdr3_length: 16; cdr3_nt: TGTGCCAGCAGCCCCCGACAAACGGGAGTGGAGAATGAGCAGTTCTTC; cdr3_aa: CASSPRQTGVENEQFF
v_call: TRBV28; j_call: TRBJ2-7; clone_size: .; d_call: .; cdr3_length: 14; cdr3_nt: TGTGCCACCAACCCAGGGGGAGGCCTATACGAGCAGTACTTC; cdr3_aa: CATNPGGGLYEQYF
v_call: TRBV29-1; j_call: TRBJ1-1; clone_size: .; d_call: .; cdr3_length: 12; cdr3_nt: TGCAGCGCCCCTGGCTTGAACACTGAAGCTTTCTTT; cdr3_aa: CSAPGLNTEAFF
v_call: TRBV13; j_call: TRBJ2-4; clone_size: .; d_call: TRBD2; cdr3_length: 15; cdr3_nt: TGTGCCAGCAGCCCTGGGCCGGGAGGGGTAAACATTCAGTACTTC; cdr3_aa: CASSPGPGGVNIQYF
v_call: TRBV6-6; j_call: TRBJ2-2; clone_size: .; d_call: .; cdr3_length: 15; cdr3_nt: TGTGCCAGCATTCAGGACCGAGGGGACACCGGGGAGCTGTTTTTT; cdr3_aa: CASIQDRGDTGELFF
v_call: TRBV28; j_call: TRBJ2-1; clone_size: once; d_call: .; cdr3_length: 15; cdr3_nt: TGTGCCAGCAGTTCCCTCCCCGACCAATACAATGAGCAGTTCTTC; cdr3_aa: CASSSLPDQYNEQFF
v_call: TRBV30; j_call: TRBJ2-7; clone_size: once; d_call: .; cdr3_length: 12; cdr3_nt: TGTGCCTGGGCCCGGGACTTTTACGAGCAGTACTTC; cdr3_aa: CAWARDFYEQYF
v_call: TRBV27; j_call: TRBJ2-7; clone_size: .; d_call: TRBD1; cdr3_length: 16; cdr3_nt: TGTGCCAGCAGTTCCCGACTGACAGGGGATACCTACGAGCAGTACTTC; cdr3_aa: CASSSRLTGDTYEQYF
v_call: TRBV5-1; j_call: TRBJ2-1; clone_size: large; d_call: TRBD2; cdr3_length: 17; cdr3_nt: TGCGCCAGCAGCTTGGAGGCTAGCGGGAGCTCCTACAATGAGCAGTTCTTC; cdr3_aa: CASSLEASGSSYNEQFF
v_call: TRBV28; j_call: TRBJ1-5; clone_size: once; d_call: TRBD1; cdr3_length: 14; cdr3_nt: TGTGCCAGCAGACGGACAGGGGGCAATCAGCCCCAGCATTTT; cdr3_aa: CASRRTGGNQPQHF
v_call: TRBV13; j_call: TRBJ1-2; clone_size: .; d_call: .; cdr3_length: 14; cdr3_nt: TGTGCCAGCAGTGAATGGGGTACTAACTATGGCTACACCTTC; cdr3_aa: CASSEWGTNYGYTF
v_call: TRBV30; j_call: TRBJ1-1; clone_size: .; d_call: .; cdr3_length: 14; cdr3_nt: TGTGCCTGGAGCCCACGGAGAACGAACACTGAAGCTTTCTTT; cdr3_aa: CAWSPRRTNTEAFF
v_call: TRBV9; j_call: TRBJ1-2; clone_size: once; d_call: .; cdr3_length: 11; cdr3_nt: TGTGCCAGCGGTCGGAACTATGGCTACACCTTC; cdr3_aa: CASGRNYGYTF
v_call: TRBV28; j_call: TRBJ1-4; clone_size: .; d_call: .; cdr3_length: 15; cdr3_nt: TGTGCCAGCGGAGACCGGGACTCTCTAGGGGAGAAACTGTTTTTT; cdr3_aa: CASGDRDSLGEKLFF
v_call: TRBV7-9; j_call: TRBJ2-7; clone_size: .; d_call: TRBD2; cdr3_length: 14; cdr3_nt: TGTGCCAGCAGCCCTTTAGCGGGAGTGGGCGAGCAGTACTTC; cdr3_aa: CASSPLAGVGEQYF
v_call: TRBV2; j_call: TRBJ1-1; clone_size: .; d_call: .; cdr3_length: 14; cdr3_nt: TGTGCCAGCAGTGAGGAGGGAATGAACACTGAAGCTTTCTTT; cdr3_aa: CASSEEGMNTEAFF